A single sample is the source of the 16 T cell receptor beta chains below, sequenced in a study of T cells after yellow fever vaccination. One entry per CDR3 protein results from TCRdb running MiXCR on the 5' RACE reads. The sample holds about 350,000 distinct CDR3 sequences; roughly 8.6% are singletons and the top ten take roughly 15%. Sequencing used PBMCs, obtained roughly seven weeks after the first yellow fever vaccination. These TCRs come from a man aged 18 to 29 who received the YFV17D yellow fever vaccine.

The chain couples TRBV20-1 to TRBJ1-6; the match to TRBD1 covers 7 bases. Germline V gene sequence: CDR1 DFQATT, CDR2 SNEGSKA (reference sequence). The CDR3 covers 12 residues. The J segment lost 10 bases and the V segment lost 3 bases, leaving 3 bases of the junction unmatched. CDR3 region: CSASRGQSPLHF. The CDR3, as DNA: TGCAGTGCTAGTAGGGGGCAATCACCCCTCCACTTT.

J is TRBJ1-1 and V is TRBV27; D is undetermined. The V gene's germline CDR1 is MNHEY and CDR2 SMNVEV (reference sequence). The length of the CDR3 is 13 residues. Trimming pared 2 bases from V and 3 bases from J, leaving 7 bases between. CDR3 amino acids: CASSLGQDTEAFF. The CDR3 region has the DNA TGTGCCAGCAGTTTAGGGCAAGACACTGAAGCTTTCTTT.

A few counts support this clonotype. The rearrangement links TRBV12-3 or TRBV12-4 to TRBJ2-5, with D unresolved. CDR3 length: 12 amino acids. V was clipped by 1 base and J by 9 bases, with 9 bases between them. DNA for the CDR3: TGTGCCAGCAGTTTAGGCCCCTCACCCCAGTACTTC. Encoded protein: CASSLGPSPQYF.

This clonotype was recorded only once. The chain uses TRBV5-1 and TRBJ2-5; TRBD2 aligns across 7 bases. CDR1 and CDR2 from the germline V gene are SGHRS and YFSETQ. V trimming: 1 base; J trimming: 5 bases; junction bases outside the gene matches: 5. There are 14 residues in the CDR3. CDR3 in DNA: TGCGCCAGCAGCTTGAGACTAGCTCGTGAGACCCAGTACTTC. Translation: CASSLRLARETQYF.

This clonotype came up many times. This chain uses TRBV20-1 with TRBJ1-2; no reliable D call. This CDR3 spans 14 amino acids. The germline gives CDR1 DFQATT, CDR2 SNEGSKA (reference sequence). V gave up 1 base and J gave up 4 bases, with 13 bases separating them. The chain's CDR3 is CSARVEDLSYGYTF. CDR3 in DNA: TGCAGTGCTAGAGTTGAAGACCTTAGCTATGGCTACACCTTC.

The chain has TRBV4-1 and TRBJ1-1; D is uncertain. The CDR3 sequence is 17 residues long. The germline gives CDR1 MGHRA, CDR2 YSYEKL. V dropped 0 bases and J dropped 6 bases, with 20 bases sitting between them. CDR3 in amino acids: CASSQDQESLAEAEAFF. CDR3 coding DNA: TGCGCCAGCAGCCAAGATCAGGAGAGTTTGGCTGAAGCTGAAGCTTTCTTT.

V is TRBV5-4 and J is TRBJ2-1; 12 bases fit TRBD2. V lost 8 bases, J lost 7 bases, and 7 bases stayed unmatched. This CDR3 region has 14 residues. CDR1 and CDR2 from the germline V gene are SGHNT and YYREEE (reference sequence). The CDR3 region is CASTDTSGGNEQFF. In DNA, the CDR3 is TGTGCCAGTACTGATACTAGCGGGGGGAATGAGCAGTTCTTC.

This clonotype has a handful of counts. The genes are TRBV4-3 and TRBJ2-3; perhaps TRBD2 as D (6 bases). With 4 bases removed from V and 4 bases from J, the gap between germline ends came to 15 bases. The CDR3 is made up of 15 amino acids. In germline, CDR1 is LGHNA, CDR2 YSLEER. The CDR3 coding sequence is TGCGCCAGCAGCCCTTCGACTAGGGTGGCAGATACGCAGTATTTT. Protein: CASSPSTRVADTQYF.

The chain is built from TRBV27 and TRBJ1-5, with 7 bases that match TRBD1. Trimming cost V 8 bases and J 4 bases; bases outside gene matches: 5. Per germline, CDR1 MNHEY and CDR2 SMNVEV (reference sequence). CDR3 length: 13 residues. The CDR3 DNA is TGTGCCAGCGGGATACAGGGGAATCAGCCCCAGCATTTT. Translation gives CASGIQGNQPQHF.

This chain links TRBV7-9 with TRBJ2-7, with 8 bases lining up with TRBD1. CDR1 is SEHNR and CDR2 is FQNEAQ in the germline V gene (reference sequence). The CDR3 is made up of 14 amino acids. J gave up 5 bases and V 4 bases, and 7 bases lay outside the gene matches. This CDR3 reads CASSSFDRGNEQYF. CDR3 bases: TGTGCCAGCAGCTCATTCGACAGGGGAAACGAGCAGTACTTC.

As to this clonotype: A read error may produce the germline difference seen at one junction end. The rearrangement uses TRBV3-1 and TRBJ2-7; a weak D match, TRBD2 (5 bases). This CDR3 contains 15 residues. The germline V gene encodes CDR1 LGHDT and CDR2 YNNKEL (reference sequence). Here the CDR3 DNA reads TGTGCCAGCTGCCAAGGAGGCTGGACCAACTACGAGCAGTACTTC. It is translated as CASCQGGWTNYEQYF.

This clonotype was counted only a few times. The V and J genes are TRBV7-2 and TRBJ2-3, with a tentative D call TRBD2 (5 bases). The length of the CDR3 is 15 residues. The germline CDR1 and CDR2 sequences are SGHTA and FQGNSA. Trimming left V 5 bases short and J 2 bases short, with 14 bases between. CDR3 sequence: CASSLHGVPTDTQYF. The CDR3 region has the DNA TGTGCCAGCAGCCTTCACGGGGTTCCCACAGATACGCAGTATTTT.

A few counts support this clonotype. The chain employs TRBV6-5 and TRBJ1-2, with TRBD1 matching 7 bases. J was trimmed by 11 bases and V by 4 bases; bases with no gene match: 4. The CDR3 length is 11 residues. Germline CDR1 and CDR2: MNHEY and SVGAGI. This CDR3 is CASSSGQRYTF. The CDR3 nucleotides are TGTGCCAGCAGTTCGGGACAGAGATACACCTTC.

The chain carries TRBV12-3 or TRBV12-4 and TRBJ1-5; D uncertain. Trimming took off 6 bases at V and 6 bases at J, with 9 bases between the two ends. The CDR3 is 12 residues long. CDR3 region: CASSPGAQPQHF. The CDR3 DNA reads TGTGCCAGCAGCCCAGGCGCTCAGCCCCAGCATTTT.

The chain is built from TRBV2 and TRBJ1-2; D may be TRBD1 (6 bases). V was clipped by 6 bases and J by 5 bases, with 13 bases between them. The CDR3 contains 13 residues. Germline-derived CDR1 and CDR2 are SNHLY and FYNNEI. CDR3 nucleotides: TGTGCCAGCAGGACCGGGGGCTCTTATGGCTACACCTTC. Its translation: CASRTGGSYGYTF.

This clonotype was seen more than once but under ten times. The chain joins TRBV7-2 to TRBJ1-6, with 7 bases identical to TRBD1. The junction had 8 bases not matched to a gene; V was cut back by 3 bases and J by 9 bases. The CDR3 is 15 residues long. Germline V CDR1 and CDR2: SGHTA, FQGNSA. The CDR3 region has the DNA TGTGCCAGCAGCTTGACAGGGCTTAGTGCTTCACCCCTCCACTTT. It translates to CASSLTGLSASPLHF.